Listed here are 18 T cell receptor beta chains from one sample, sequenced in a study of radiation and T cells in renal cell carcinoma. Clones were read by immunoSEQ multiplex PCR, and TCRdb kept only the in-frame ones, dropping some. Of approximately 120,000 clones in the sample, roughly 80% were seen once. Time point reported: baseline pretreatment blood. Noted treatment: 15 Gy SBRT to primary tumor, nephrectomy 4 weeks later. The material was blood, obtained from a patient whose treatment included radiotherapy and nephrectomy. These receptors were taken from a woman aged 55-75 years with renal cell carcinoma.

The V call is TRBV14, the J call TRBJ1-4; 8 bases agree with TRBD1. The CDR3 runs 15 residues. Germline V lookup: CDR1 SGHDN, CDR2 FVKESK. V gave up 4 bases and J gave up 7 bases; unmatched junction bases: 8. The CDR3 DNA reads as TGTGCCAGCAGCCGTCGAGGACAGGGTGGTGAAAAACTGTTTTTT. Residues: CASSRRGQGGEKLFF.

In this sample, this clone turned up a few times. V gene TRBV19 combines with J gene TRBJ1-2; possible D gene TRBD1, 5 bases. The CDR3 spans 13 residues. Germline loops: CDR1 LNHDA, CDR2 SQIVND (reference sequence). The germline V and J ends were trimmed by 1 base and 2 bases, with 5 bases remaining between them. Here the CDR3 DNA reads TGTGCCAGTAGTATAGGGGACAACTATGGCTACACCTTC. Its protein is CASSIGDNYGYTF.

This chain's CDR3 is CASSLEGWSGELFF. CDR3 nucleotides: TGTGCCAGCAGCTTGGAGGGCTGGAGCGGGGAGCTGTTTTTT. The V call is TRBV5-6, the J call TRBJ2-2; no firm D call. V dropped 0 bases and J dropped 7 bases, with 10 bases sitting between them. Germline V gives CDR1 SGHDT, CDR2 YYEEEE. The CDR3 contains 14 residues.

DNA of the CDR3: TGCGCCAGCAGCCAAGATAGGGGGGGCACTCTAGCCAAAAACATTCAGTACTTC. Translating gives CASSQDRGGTLAKNIQYF. The V and J genes are TRBV4-1 and TRBJ2-4; a possible D gene is TRBD2 (7 bases). CDR1 is MGHRA and CDR2 is YSYEKL in the germline V gene. The CDR3 sequence is 18 residues long. V was shortened by 0 bases and J by 0 bases, with 15 bases between the two germline ends.

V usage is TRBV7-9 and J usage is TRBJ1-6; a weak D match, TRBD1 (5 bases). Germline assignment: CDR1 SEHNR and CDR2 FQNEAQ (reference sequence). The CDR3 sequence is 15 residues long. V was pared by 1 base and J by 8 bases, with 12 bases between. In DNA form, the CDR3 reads TGTGCCAGCAGCTTAGGGGCAGGGAGGGATTCACCCCTCCACTTT. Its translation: CASSLGAGRDSPLHF.

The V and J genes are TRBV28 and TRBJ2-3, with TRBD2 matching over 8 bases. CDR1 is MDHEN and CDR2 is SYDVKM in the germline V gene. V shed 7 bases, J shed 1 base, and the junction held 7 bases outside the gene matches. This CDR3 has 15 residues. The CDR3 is CASISVSGGTDTQYF. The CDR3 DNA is TGTGCCAGCATCTCGGTTAGCGGGGGCACAGATACGCAGTATTTT.

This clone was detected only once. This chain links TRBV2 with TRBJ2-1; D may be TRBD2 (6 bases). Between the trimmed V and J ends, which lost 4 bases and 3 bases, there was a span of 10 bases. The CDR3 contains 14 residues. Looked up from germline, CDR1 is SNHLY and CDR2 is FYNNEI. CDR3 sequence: CASSVLAVYNEQFF. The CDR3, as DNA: TGTGCCAGCAGTGTATTAGCGGTCTACAATGAGCAGTTCTTC.

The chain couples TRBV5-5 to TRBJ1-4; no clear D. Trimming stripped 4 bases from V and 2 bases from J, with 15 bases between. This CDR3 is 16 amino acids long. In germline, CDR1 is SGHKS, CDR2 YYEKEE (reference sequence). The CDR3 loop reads CASSREVRATNEKLFF. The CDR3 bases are TGTGCCAGCAGCCGGGAGGTCCGGGCGACTAATGAAAAACTGTTTTTT.

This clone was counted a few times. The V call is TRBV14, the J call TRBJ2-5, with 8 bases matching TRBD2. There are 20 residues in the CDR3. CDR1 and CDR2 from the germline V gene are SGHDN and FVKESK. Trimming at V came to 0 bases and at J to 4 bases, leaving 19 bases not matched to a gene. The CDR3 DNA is TGTGCCAGCAGCCAAGAAAGACGAGGACTAGCTGGAGGTGGGGGAGAGACCCAGTACTTC. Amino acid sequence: CASSQERRGLAGGGGETQYF.

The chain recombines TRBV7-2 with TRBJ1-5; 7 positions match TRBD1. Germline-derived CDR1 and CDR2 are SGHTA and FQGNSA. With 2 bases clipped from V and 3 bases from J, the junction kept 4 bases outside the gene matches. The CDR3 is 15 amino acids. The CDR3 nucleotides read TGTGCCAGCAGCTTATTCGGACAGGACAATCAGCCCCAGCATTTT. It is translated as CASSLFGQDNQPQHF. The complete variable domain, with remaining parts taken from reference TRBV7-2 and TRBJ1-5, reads GAGVSQSPSNKVTEKGKDVELRCDPISGHTALYWYRQSLGQGLEFLIYFQGNSAPDKSGLPSDRFSAERTGGSVSTLTIQRTQQEDSAVYLCASSLFGQDNQPQHFGDGTRLSIL.

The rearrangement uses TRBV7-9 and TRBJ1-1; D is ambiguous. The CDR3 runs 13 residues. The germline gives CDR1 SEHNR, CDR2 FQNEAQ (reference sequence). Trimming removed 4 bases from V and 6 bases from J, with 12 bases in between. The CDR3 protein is CASSYGPGSEAFF. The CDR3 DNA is TGTGCCAGCAGCTATGGACCGGGATCTGAAGCTTTCTTT.

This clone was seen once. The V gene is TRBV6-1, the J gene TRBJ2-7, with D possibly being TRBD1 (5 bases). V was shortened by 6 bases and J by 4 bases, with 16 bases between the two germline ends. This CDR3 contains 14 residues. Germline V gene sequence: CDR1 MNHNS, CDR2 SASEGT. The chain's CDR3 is CASRTVPSGYEQYF. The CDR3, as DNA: TGTGCCAGCAGGACAGTCCCATCAGGGTACGAGCAGTACTTC.

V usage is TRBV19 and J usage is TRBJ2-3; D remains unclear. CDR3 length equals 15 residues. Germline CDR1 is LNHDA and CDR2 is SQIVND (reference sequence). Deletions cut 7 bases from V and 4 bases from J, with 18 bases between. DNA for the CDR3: TGTGCCAGTACATCCATGGCTAACCTGGCAGATACGCAGTATTTT. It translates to CASTSMANLADTQYF.

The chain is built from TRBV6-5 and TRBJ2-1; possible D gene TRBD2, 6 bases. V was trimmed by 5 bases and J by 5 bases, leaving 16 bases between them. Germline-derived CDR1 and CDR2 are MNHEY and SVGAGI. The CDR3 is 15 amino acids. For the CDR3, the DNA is TGTGCCAGCAGTCCGCCGGGACTTCGAGACAATGAGCAGTTCTTC. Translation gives CASSPPGLRDNEQFF.

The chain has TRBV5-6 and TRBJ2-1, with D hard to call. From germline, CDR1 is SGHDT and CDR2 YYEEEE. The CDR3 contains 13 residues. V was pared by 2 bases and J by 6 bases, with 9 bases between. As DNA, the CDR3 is TGTGCCAGCAGCTTCGGACGGCCCAATGAGCAGTTCTTC. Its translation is CASSFGRPNEQFF. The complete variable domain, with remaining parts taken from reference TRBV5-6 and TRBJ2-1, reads DAGVTQSPTHLIKTRGQQVTLRCSPKSGHDTVSWYQQALGQGPQFIFQYYEEEERQRGNFPDRFSGHQFPNYSSELNVNALLLGDSALYLCASSFGRPNEQFFGPGTRLTVL.

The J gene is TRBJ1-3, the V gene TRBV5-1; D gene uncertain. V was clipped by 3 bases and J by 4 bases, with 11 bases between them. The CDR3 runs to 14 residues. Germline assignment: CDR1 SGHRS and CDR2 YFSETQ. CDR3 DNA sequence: TGCGCCAGCAGCTATACAGAGCACGGAAACACCATATATTTT. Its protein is CASSYTEHGNTIYF.

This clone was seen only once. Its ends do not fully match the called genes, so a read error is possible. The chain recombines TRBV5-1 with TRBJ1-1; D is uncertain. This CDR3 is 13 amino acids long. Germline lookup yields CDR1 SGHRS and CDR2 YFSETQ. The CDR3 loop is CASSLPANTEAFF. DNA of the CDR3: TGTGCCAGCAGCTTACCAGCCAACACTGAAGCTTTCTTT. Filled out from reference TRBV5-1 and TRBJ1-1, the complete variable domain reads KAGVTQTPRYLIKTRGQQVTLSCSPISGHRSVSWYQQTPGQGLQFLFEYFSETQRNKGNFPGRFSGRQFSNSRSEMNVSTLELGDSALYLCASSLPANTEAFFGQGTRLTVV.

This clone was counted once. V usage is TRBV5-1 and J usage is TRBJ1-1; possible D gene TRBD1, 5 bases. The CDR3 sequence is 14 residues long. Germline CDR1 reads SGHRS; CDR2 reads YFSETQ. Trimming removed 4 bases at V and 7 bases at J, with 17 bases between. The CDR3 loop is CASSMDGASFEAFF. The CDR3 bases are TGCGCCAGCAGCATGGACGGGGCGTCCTTTGAAGCTTTCTTT.